The clone carrying this TCR beta chain was seen once. These data originate in a study of T cells in localized non-small cell lung cancer. This CDR3 has 14 residues. Germline CDR1 LNHDA, CDR2 SQIVND (reference sequence). V was clipped by 7 bases and J by 8 bases; unmatched bases: 8. The data were produced by immunoSEQ multiplex PCR, yet TCRdb's version contains in-frame clones alone and is incomplete. The sample records 34,000 or so clones, 93% being singletons. The chain is built from TRBV19 and TRBJ2-1, with TRBD1 identical over 10 bases. The specimen was peripheral blood, collected before any cancer treatment. The source of this sequence is a female donor at least 60 years old with stage I lung adenocarcinoma. The CDR3: CASTMTGGLDEQFF. The CDR3 bases are TGTGCCAGTACTATGACAGGGGGCCTCGATGAGCAGTTCTTC.